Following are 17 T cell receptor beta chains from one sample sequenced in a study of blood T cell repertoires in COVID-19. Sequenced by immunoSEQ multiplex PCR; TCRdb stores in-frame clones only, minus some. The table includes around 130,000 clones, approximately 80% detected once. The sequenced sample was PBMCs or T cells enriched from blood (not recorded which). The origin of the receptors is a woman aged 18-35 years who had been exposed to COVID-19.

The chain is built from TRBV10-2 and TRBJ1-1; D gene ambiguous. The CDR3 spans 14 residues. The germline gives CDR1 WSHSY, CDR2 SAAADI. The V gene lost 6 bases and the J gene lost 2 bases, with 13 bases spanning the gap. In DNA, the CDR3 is TGCGCCAGCAGGTCGGCCAGGACTAACACTGAAGCTTTCTTT. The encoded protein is CASRSARTNTEAFF.

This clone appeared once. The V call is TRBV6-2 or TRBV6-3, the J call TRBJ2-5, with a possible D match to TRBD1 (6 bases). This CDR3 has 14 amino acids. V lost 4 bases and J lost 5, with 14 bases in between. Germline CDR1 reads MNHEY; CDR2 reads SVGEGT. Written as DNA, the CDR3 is TGTGCCAGCAGTTGGACCCTTAGGGGGGAGACCCAGTACTTC. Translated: CASSWTLRGETQYF.

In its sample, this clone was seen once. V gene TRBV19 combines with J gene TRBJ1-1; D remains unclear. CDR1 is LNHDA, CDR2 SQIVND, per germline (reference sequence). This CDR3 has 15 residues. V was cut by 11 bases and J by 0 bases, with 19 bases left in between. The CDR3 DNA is TGTGCCTCAAAGTATCGGGAGCGCATGAACACTGAAGCTTTCTTT. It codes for CASKYRERMNTEAFF.

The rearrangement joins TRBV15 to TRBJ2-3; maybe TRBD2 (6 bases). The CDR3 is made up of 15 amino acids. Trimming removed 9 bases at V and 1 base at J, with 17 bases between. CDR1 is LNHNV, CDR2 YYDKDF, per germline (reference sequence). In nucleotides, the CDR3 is TGTGCCACTGGTGCAACTAGCTCCCGCACAGATACGCAGTATTTT. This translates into CATGATSSRTDTQYF.

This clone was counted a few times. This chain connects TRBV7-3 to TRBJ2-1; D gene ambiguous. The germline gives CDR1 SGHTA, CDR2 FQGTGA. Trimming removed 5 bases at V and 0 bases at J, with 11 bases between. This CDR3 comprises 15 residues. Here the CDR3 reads CASSPSSSSYNEQFF. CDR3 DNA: TGTGCCAGCAGCCCTTCGAGCTCCTCCTACAATGAGCAGTTCTTC.

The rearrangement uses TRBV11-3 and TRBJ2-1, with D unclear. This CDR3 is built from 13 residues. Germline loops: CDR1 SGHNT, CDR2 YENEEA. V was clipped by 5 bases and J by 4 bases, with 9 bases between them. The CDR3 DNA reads TGTGCCAGCAGCATAGCTGTATACAATGAGCAGTTCTTC. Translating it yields CASSIAVYNEQFF.

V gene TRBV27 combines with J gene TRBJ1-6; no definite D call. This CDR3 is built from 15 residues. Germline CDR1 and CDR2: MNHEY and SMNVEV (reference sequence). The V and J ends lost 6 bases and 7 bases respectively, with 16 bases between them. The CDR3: CASSTLGRLNSPLHF. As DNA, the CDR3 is TGTGCCAGCAGCACGCTTGGGCGTCTAAATTCACCCCTCCACTTT.

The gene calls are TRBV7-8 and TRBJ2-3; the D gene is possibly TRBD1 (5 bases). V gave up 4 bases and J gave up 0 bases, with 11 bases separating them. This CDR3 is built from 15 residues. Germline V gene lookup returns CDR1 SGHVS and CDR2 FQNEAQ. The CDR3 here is CASSSRQTSTDTQYF. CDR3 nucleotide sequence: TGTGCCAGCAGCTCGCGACAGACTAGCACAGATACGCAGTATTTT. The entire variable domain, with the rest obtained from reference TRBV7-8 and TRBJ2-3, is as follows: GAGVSQSPRYKVAKRGQDVALRCDPISGHVSLFWYQQALGQGPEFLTYFQNEAQLDKSGLPSDRFFAERPEGSVSTLKIQRTQQEDSAVYLCASSSRQTSTDTQYFGPGTRLTVL.

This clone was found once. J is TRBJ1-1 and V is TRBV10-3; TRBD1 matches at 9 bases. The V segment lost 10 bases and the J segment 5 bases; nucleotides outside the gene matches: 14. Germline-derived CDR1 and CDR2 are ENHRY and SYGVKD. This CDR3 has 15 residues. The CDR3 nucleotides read TGTGCCACAGAGGTTCTGGACAGGGGTAGAACTGAAGCTTTCTTT. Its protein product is CATEVLDRGRTEAFF.

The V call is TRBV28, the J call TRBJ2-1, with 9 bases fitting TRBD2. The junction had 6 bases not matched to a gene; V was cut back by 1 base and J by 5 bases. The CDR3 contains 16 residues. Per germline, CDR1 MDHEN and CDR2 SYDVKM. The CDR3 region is CASSLFTSGSDNEQFF. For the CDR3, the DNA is TGTGCCAGCAGTTTATTCACTAGCGGGTCCGACAATGAGCAGTTCTTC.

As DNA, the CDR3 is TGCAGTGCTAGTGGGGGAGTACCCTACAATGAGCAGTTCTTC. It translates to CSASGGVPYNEQFF. The genes are TRBV20-1 and TRBJ2-1; possibly TRBD1 or TRBD2 for D (5 bases each). The CDR3 runs to 14 residues. Germline assignment: CDR1 DFQATT and CDR2 SNEGSKA (reference sequence). The V and J ends lost 3 bases and 2 bases respectively, with 11 bases between them.

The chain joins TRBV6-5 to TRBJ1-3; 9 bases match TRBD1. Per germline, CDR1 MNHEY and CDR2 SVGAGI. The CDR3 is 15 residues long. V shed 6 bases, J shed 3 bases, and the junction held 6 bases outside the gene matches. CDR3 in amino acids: CASSQDRGHGNTIYF. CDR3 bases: TGTGCCAGCAGCCAGGACAGGGGACATGGAAACACCATATATTTT.

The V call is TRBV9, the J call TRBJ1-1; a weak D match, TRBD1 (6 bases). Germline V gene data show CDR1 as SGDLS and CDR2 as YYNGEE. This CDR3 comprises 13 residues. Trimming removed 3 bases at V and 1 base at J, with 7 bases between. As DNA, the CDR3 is TGTGCCAGCAGCGGGACAGCGAACACTGAAGCTTTCTTT. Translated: CASSGTANTEAFF.

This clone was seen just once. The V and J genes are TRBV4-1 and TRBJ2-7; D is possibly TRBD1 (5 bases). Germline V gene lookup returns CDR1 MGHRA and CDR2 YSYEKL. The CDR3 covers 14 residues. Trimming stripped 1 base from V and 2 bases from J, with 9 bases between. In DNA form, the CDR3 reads TGCGCCAGCAGCCAAGTTTCAGGGACCTACGAGCAGTACTTC. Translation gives CASSQVSGTYEQYF.

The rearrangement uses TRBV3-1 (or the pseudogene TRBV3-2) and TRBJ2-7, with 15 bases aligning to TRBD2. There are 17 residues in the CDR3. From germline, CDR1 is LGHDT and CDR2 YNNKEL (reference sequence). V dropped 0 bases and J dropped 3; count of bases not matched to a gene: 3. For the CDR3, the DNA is TGTGCCAGCAGCCAAGAAGGGACTAGCGGGAGGATCTACGAGCAGTACTTC. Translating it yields CASSQEGTSGRIYEQYF.

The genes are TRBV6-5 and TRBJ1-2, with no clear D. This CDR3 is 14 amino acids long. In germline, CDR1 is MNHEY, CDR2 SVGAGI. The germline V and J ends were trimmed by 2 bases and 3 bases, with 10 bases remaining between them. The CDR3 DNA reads TGTGCCAGCAGTTACGGGAGGGCGGACTATGGCTACACCTTC. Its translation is CASSYGRADYGYTF.

The CDR3 nucleotides read TGTGCCAGCAGTTTCACTAGTCGAGAGACCCAGTACTTC. It specifies CASSFTSRETQYF. The V call is TRBV27, the J call TRBJ2-5; TRBD2 might be the D (5 bases). This CDR3 region has 13 residues. With 3 bases removed from V and 4 bases from J, the gap between germline ends came to 9 bases. The V gene's germline CDR1 is MNHEY and CDR2 SMNVEV (reference sequence).